The clone carrying this T cell receptor beta chain was detected once. This entry is derived from a study of blood T cell repertoires in COVID-19. Per the study methods: For nucleated cells, counts were estimated from reference gene primer amplification. Data came from immunoSEQ multiplex PCR; TCRdb stores just in-frame clones and leaves some out. V and J calls and clone size are those listed in that table; D and trimming were worked out from the DNA. The repertoire holds some 82,000 clones, 80% to 85% seen once, with 44% in the top ten. The CDR3 is made up of 15 amino acids. V was cut by 4 bases and J by 0 bases, with 9 bases left in between. Germline CDR1 is KGHSH and CDR2 is LQKENI.

The clonotype comes from an elderly man with acute or convalescent COVID-19. The sequencing sample was made of peripheral blood. The V and J genes are TRBV18 and TRBJ1-4; D gene ambiguous. The CDR3 DNA is TGTGCCAGCTCACTTACAGCAGCAACTAATGAAAAACTGTTTTTT. It translates to CASSLTAATNEKLFF.